This T cell receptor (beta chain) was identified in a study of blood T cells in healthy people across ages. Findings and limits, study-wide: Unsorted PBMC material precluded a definitive naive versus antigen-experienced comparison.

As for this clonotype: As yet, its antigen is unknown.

The use of a sample-barcoded 5' primer and a J-beta primer mix characterized a second PCR of about 7 to 12 cycles. A 12-random-nucleotide template-switch adaptor tagged each cDNA molecule. MiXCR, run by TCRdb on the 5' RACE reads, gives a single entry per CDR3 protein. This table has roughly 700,000 distinct CDR3 sequences, around 49% appearing once. The CDR3 totals 15 residues. Germline V gene lookup returns CDR1 ENHRY and CDR2 SYGVKD. V trimming: 2 bases; J trimming: 4 bases; junction bases outside the gene matches: 5. The origin of this receptor is a woman aged 55-70 years in good health. Source material: blood. This sequence joins TRBV10-3 and TRBJ1-3; 7 bases align to TRBD1. The CDR3 nucleotides are TGTGCCATCAGTGAGGGGGACAGCGGAGGAAACACCATATATTTT. Encoded protein: CAISEGDSGGNTIYF.